This TCR beta chain was observed in a study of T cell responses to AZD1222 COVID-19 vaccine (dated by TCRdb to the early 2020s). Study-wide context: Because spike-specific TCR depth and breadth did not differ between the two schedules, AZD1222 recipients who got a second dose at roughly 4 weeks were pooled with those who got a second dose at roughly 12 weeks. TCR sequencing covered some 240 trial participants: 200 to 210 given two doses of AZD1222 and approximately 26 given two doses of MenACWY control vaccine. Enrollment into the trials was organized by age into subgroups of 18-55, 56-69 and 70-plus years, and those subgroups contained roughly 140, 27 and 60 TCR-sequenced participants, respectively.

Read against the paper, the sample's time point label means: baseline before first vaccination. Vaccinee samples came from UK trials COV001 and COV002, including a single-blind randomized controlled phase 2/3 trial of AZD1222 (ChAdOx1 nCoV-19) in healthy adults. For TCRbeta chain sequencing, PBMC samples from trial participants were taken at day 0 and at day 28 after the second dose. Concerning this clone itself: Its antigen has not been determined. One base away there is no much larger clone; base qualities are not given.

The CDR3 regions of human TCRbeta chains were subjected to immunosequencing. The paper's data handling went like this. TCRs in the repertoires were matched against a reference library of SARS-CoV-2-specific TCRs that had been generated with the MIRA antigen-specificity platform. Breadth was defined as the fraction of unique TCRs that were SARS-CoV-2-associated. Depth was defined as the fraction of total T cells that were SARS-CoV-2-associated. Using the MIRA data, each spike-specific TCR was assigned both to the spike region to which the TCR was reactive and to a CD4 or CD8 class. Log10-transformed breadth and depth values were compared by one-way ANOVA with Sidak's multiple comparisons tests. TCRdb took over this immuneACCESS table, retaining in-frame rearrangements with V and J assigned. Such tables are incomplete; in checked studies, under half of the missing clones stem from an unresolved V gene, and the remainder is unexplained. V, J and clone size are those of that table, while D and trimming were read from the DNA. Recorded for this sample are approximately 98,000 clones; roughly 84% of them occurred a single time. 3.3% of the sample goes to the ten largest clones.

V is clipped by 6 bases and J by 1 base, and the sequence between their germline boundaries is 9 bases long. CDR3 length: 13 amino acids, cysteine to phenylalanine. The retained sequence is limited to the CDR3, 39 bases, with the frame set at the first base. For CDR1 and CDR2, the germline V gene lists MNHEY and SVGAGI. The full study reports these points: CD4 TCRs associated with the vaccine covered the entire spike protein, and the dominant responses were in regions 160-218 and 743-854. In the small 56-69-year group, the increase in depth fell short of significance, most likely because of low power. Participants were mostly white British, with more females than males. The authors suggested clonal diversity may have been underestimated. Only five to seven AZD1222 recipients were SARS-CoV-2 seropositive at baseline, limiting conclusions about previously exposed vaccinees. Epitopes outside the regions mutated in the B.1.351 and B.1.1.7 variants were reportedly recognized by nearly half of the unique spike-specific TCRs. Because no day 14 peak-response samples were available, the repertoires could be characterized only after the peak T cell response. A significant rise in spike-specific TCR breadth and depth was observed after two AZD1222 doses relative to day 0 and relative to MenACWY recipients.

The source material was peripheral blood, sampled on day 0 of AZD1222 vaccination. The sequence derives from an adult in good health. The rearrangement joined TRBV6-5 to TRBJ1-1; the D gene assignment is ambiguous. The nucleotide sequence reads as follows: TGTGCCAGCAGCGCCACGTGGAACACTGAAGCTTTCTTT. Translated, it reads CASSATWNTEAFF.